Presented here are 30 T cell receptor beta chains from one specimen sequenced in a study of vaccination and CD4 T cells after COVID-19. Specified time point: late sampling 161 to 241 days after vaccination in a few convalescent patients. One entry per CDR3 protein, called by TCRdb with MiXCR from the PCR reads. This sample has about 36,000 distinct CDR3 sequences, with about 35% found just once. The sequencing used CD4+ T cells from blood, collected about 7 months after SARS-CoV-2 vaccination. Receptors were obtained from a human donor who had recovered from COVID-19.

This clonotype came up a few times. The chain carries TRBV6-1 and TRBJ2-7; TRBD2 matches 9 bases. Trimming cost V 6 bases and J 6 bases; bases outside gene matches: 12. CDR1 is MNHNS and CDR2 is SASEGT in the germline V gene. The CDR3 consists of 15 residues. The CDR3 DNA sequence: TGTGCCAGCAGCTCCGAATTAGCGGGAGTATTCGAGCAGTACTTC. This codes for CASSSELAGVFEQYF.

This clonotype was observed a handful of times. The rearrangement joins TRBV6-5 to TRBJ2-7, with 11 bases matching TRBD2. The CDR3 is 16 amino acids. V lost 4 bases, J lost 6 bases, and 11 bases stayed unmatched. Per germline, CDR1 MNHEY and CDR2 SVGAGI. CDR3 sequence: CASSSGTSGGNGEQYF. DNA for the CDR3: TGTGCCAGCAGTTCCGGGACTAGCGGCGGGAACGGCGAGCAGTACTTC.

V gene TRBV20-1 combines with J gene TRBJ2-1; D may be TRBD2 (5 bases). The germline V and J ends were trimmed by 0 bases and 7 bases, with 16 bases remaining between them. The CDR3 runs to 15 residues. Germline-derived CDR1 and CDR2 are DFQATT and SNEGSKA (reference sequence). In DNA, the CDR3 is TGCAGTGCTAGAGAGGGAGCGGCGATACTGAATGAGCAGTTCTTC. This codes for CSAREGAAILNEQFF.

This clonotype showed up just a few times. The CDR3 nucleotides are TGTGCCACCAGCAGGTGGACCATTCAGGAGACCCAGTACTTC. It yields the protein CATSRWTIQETQYF. The V gene is TRBV15, the J gene TRBJ2-5, with D unresolved. Trimming removed 3 bases at V and 5 bases at J, with 13 bases between. There are 14 residues in the CDR3. Germline V gene data show CDR1 as LNHNV and CDR2 as YYDKDF (reference sequence).

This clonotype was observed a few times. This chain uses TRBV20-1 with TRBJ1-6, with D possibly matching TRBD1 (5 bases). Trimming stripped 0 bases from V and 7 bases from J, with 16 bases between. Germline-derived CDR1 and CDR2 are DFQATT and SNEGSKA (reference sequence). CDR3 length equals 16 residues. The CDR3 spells CSARDFRDSVNSPLHF. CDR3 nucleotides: TGCAGTGCTAGAGATTTTAGGGACTCGGTAAATTCACCCCTCCACTTT.

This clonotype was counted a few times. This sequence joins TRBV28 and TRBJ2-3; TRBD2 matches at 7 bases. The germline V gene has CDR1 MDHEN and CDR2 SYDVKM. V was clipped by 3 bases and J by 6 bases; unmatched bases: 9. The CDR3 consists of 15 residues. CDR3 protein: CASSFRGEQWDTQYF. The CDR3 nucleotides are TGTGCCAGCAGTTTTCGGGGGGAACAGTGGGATACGCAGTATTTT.

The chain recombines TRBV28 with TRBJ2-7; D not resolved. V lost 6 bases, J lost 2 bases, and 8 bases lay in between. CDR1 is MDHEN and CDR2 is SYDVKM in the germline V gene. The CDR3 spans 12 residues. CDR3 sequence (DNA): TGTGCCAGCAGCTTAGCACCCTACGAGCAGTACTTC. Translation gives CASSLAPYEQYF.

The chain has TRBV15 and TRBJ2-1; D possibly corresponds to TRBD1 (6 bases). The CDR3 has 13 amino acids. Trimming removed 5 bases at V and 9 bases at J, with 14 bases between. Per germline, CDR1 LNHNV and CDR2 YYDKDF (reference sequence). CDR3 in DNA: TGTGCCACCAGCGTACAGGGAACGGTTGAGCAGTTCTTC. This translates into CATSVQGTVEQFF.

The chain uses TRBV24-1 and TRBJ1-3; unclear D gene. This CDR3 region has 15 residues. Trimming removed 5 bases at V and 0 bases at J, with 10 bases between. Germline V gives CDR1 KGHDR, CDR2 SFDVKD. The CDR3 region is CATSGQLPSGNTIYF. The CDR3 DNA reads TGTGCCACCAGTGGGCAGCTCCCCTCTGGAAACACCATATATTTT.

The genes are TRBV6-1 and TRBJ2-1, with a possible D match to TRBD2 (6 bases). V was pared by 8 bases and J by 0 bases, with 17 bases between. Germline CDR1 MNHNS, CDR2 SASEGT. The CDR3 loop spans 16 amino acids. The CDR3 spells CASSGGFGNSYNEQFF. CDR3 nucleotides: TGTGCCAGCTCCGGAGGGTTCGGGAACTCCTACAATGAGCAGTTCTTC.

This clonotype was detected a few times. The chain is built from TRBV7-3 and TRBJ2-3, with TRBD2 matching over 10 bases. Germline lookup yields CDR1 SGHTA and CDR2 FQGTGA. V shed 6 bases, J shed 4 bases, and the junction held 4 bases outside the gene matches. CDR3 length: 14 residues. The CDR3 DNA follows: TGTGCCAGCAGATCAAGCGGGAGGGCAGATACGCAGTATTTT. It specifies CASRSSGRADTQYF.

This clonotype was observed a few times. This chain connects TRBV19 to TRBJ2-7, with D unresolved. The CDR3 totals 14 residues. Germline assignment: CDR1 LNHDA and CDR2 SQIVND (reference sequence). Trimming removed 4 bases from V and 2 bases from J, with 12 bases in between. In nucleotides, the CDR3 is TGTGCCAGTAGTACGTCGACTTTGACCTACGAGCAGTACTTC. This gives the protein CASSTSTLTYEQYF.

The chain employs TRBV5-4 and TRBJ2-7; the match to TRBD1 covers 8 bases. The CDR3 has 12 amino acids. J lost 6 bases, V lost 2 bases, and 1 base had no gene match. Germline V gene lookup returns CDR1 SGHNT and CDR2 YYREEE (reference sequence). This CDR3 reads CASSLTGGEQYF. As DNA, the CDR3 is TGTGCCAGCAGCTTAACAGGGGGCGAGCAGTACTTC. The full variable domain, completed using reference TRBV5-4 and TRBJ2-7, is ETGVTQSPTHLIKTRGQQVTLRCSSQSGHNTVSWYQQALGQGPQFIFQYYREEENGRGNFPPRFSGLQFPNYSSELNVNALELDDSALYLCASSLTGGEQYFGPGTRLTVT.

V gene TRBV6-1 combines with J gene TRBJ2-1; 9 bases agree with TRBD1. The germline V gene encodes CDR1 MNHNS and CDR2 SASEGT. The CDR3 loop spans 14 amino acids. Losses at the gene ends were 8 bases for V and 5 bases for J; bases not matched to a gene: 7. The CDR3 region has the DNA TGTGCCAGCTGCTCGAGGACAGGGGACAATGAGCAGTTCTTC. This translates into CASCSRTGDNEQFF.

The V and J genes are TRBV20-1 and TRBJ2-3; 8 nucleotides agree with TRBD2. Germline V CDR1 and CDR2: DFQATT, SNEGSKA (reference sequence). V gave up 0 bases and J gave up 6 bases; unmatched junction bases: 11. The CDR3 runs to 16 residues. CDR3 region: CSARDMEREFSDTQYF. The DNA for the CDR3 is TGCAGTGCTAGAGATATGGAGCGGGAGTTCTCGGATACGCAGTATTTT.

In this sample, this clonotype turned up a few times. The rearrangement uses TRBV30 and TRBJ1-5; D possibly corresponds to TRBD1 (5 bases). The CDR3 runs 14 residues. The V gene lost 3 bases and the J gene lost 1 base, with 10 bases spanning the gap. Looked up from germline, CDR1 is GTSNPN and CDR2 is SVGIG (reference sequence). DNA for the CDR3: TGTGCCTGGAGCGGGACCCTGAGCAATCAGCCCCAGCATTTT. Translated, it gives CAWSGTLSNQPQHF.

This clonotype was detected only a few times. The CDR3 reads CASASRMGQGVYYEQYF. As DNA, the CDR3 is TGTGCCAGCGCATCCAGGATGGGACAGGGGGTTTACTACGAGCAGTACTTC. The chain carries TRBV27 and TRBJ2-7, with 11 bases identical to TRBD1. The CDR3 extends over 17 amino acids. Germline CDR1 MNHEY, CDR2 SMNVEV (reference sequence). V dropped 8 bases and J dropped 3; count of bases not matched to a gene: 15.

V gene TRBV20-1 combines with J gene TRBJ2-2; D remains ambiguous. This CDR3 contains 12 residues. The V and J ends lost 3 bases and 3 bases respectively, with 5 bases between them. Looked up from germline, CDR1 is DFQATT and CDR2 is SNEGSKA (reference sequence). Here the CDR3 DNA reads TGCAGTGCTAGGTGGGACACCGGGGAGCTGTTTTTT. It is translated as CSARWDTGELFF.

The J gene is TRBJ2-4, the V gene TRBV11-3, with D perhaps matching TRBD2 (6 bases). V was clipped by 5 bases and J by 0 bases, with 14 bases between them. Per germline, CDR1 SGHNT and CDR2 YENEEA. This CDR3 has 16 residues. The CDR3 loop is CASSLGSGEAKNIQYF. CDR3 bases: TGTGCCAGCAGCCTAGGATCGGGAGAAGCCAAAAACATTCAGTACTTC. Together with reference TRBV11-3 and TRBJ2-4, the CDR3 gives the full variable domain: EAGVVQSPRYKIIEKKQPVAFWCNPISGHNTLYWYLQNLGQGPELLIRYENEEAVDDSQLPKDRFSAERLKGVDSTLKIQPAELGDSAVYLCASSLGSGEAKNIQYFGAGTRLSVL.

The CDR3 coding sequence is TGTGCCAGCAGCTTAGGAAGAGGGGGCAACATTCAGTACTTC. It encodes CASSLGRGGNIQYF. The chain carries TRBV11-3 and TRBJ2-4; TRBD1 aligns across 7 bases. The ends lost 1 base at V and 7 bases at J; junction bases unmatched: 4. CDR3 size: 14 residues. Germline CDR1 reads SGHNT; CDR2 reads YENEEA.

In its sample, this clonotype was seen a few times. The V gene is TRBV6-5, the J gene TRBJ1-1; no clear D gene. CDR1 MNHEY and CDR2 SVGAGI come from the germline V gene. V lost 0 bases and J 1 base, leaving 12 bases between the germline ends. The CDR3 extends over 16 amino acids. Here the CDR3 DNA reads TGTGCCAGCAGTTACTCCGTCGGAGGGTCGAACACTGAAGCTTTCTTT. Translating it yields CASSYSVGGSNTEAFF.

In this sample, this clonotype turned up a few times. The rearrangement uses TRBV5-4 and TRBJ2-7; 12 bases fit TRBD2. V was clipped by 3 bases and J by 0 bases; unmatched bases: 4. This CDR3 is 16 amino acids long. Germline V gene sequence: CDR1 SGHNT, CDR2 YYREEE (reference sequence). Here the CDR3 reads CASSSGTSGYSYEQYF. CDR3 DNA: TGTGCCAGCAGCTCCGGGACTAGCGGGTACTCCTACGAGCAGTACTTC.

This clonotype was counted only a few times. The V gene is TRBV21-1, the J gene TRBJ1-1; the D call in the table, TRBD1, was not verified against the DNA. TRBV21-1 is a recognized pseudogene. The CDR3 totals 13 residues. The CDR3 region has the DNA TGTGCCAGCAGCAACCGGGACAGGGTCGAAGCTTTCTTT. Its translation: CASSNRDRVEAFF.

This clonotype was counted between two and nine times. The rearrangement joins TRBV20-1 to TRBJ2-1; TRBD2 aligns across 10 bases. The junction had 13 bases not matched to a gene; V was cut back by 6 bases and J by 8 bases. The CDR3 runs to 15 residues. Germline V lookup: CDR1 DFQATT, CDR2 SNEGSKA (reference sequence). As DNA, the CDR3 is TGCAGTGCCCACCTGAGGCAGCGGGGGGGCCATGAGCAGTTCTTC. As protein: CSAHLRQRGGHEQFF.

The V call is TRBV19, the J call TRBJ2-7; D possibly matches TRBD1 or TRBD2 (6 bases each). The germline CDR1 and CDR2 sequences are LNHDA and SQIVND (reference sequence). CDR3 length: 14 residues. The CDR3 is CATTTSGGPYEQYF. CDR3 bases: TGTGCAACTACCACATCCGGGGGCCCCTACGAGCAGTACTTC.

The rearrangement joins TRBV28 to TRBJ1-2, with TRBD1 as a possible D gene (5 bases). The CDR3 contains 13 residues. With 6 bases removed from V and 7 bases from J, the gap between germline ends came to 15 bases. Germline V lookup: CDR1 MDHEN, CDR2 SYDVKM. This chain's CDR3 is CASSLDRGAGYTF. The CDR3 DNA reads TGTGCCAGCAGCCTCGACAGAGGCGCTGGCTACACCTTC.

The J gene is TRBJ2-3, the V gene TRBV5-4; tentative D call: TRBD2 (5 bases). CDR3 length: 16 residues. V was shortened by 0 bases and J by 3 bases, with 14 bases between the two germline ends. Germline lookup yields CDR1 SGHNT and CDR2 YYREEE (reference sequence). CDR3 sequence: CASSLESTRGTDTQYF. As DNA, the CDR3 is TGTGCCAGCAGCTTGGAATCGACCCGAGGGACAGATACGCAGTATTTT.

In DNA form, the CDR3 reads TGTGCCAGCAGCTTAGGGGGGGGTTCCTACGAGCAGTACTTC. It specifies CASSLGGGSYEQYF. The V and J genes are TRBV5-6 and TRBJ2-7; TRBD2 is a possible D gene (7 bases). With 2 bases removed from V and 1 base from J, the gap between germline ends came to 10 bases. The CDR3 covers 14 residues. From germline, CDR1 is SGHDT and CDR2 YYEEEE.

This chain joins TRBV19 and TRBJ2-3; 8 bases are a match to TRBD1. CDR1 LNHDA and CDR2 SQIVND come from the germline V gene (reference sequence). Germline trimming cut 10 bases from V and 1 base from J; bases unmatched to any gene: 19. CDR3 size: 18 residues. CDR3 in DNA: TGTGCCACCCTTCCATTTACGCCGACAGGGGATGGCACAGATACGCAGTATTTT. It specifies CATLPFTPTGDGTDTQYF.

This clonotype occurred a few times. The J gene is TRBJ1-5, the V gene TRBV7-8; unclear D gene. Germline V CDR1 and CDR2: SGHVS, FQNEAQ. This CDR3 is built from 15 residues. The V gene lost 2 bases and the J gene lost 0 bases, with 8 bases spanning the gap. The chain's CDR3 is CASSLSEYSNQPQHF. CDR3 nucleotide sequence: TGTGCCAGCAGCTTATCCGAGTATAGCAATCAGCCCCAGCATTTT.